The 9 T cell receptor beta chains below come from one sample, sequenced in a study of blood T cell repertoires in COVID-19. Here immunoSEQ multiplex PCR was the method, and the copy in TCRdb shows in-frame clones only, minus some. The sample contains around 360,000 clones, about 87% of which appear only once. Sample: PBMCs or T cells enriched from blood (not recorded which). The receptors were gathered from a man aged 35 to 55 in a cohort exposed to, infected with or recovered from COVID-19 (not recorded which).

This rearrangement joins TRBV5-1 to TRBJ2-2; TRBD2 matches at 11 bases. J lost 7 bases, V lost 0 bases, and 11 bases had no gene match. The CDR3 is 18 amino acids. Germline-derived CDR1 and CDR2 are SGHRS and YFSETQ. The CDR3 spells CASSLGMLAGGRHGELFF. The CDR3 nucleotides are TGCGCCAGCAGCTTGGGGATGCTAGCGGGAGGTCGTCACGGGGAGCTGTTTTTT. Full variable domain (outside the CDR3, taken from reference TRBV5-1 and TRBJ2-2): KAGVTQTPRYLIKTRGQQVTLSCSPISGHRSVSWYQQTPGQGLQFLFEYFSETQRNKGNFPGRFSGRQFSNSRSEMNVSTLELGDSALYLCASSLGMLAGGRHGELFFGEGSRLTVL.

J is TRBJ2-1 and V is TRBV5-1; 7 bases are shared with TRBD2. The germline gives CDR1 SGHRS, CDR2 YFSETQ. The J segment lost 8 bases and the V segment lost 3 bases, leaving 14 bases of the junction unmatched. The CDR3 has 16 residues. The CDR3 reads CASSWGTSVGTHEQFF. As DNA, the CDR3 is TGCGCCAGCAGCTGGGGAACTAGCGTGGGTACTCATGAGCAGTTCTTC.

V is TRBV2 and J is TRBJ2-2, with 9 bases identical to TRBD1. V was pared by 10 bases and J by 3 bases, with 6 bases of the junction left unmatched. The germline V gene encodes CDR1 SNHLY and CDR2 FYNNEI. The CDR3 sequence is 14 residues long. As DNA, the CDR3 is TGTGCCACCCGGACAGGGGACTACACCGGGGAGCTGTTTTTT. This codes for CATRTGDYTGELFF.

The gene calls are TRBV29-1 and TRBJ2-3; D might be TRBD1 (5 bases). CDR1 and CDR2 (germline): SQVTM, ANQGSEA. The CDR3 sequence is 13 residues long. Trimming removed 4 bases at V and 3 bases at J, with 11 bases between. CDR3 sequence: CSVGGRVTDTQYF. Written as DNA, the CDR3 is TGCAGCGTTGGGGGCAGGGTAACAGATACGCAGTATTTT.

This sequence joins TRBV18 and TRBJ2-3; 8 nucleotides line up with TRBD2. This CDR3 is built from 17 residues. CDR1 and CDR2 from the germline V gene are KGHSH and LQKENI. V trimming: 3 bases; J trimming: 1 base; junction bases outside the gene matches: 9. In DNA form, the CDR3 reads TGTGCCAGCTCACCGATTGGAAGCGGGAGTGGCACAGATACGCAGTATTTT. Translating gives CASSPIGSGSGTDTQYF.

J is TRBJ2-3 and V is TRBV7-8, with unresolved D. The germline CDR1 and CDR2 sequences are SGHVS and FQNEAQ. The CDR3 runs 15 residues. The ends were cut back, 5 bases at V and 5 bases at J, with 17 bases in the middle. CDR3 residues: CASSPQGAVVDTQYF. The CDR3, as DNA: TGTGCCAGCAGCCCCCAAGGTGCGGTCGTAGATACGCAGTATTTT. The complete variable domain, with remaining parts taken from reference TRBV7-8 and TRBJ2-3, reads GAGVSQSPRYKVAKRGQDVALRCDPISGHVSLFWYQQALGQGPEFLTYFQNEAQLDKSGLPSDRFFAERPEGSVSTLKIQRTQQEDSAVYLCASSPQGAVVDTQYFGPGTRLTVL.

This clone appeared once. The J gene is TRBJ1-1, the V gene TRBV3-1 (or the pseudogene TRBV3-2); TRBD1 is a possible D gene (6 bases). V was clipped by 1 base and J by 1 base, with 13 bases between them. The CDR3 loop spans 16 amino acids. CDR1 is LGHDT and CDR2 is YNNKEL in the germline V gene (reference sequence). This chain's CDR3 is CASSQVTGLGNTEAFF. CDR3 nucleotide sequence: TGTGCCAGCAGCCAAGTTACAGGGCTGGGGAACACTGAAGCTTTCTTT.

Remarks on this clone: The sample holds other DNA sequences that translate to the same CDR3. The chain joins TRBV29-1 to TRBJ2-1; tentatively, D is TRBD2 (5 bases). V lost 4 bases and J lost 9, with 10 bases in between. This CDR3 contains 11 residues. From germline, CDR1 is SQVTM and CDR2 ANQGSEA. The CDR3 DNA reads TGCAGCGTTGCTAGGAGCGGTGAGCAGTTCTTC. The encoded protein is CSVARSGEQFF.

The CDR3 here is CASSQDFLASGRAETQYF. In DNA, the CDR3 is TGTGCCAGCAGCCAAGATTTCCTAGCGAGCGGGAGGGCAGAGACCCAGTACTTC. This sequence joins TRBV14 and TRBJ2-5; the match to TRBD2 covers 10 bases. The CDR3 is made up of 18 amino acids. The germline gives CDR1 SGHDN, CDR2 FVKESK. The trim removed 0 bases at V and 4 bases at J, leaving 11 bases unmatched.